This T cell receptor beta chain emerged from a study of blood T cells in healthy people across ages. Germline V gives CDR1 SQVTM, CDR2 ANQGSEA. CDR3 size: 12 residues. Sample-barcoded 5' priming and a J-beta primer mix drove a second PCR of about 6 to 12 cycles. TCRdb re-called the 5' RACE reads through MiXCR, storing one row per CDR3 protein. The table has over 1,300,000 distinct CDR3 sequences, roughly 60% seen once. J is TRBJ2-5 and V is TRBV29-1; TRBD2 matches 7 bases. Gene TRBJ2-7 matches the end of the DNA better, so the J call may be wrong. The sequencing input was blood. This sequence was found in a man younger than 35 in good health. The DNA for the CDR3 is TGCACCTCGGGGGGAAAGAGAAACGAGCAGTACTTC. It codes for CTSGGKRNEQYF.